This T cell receptor (beta chain) was identified during a study of blood T cell repertoires in COVID-19. Study-wide background: Samples representing acute and convalescent COVID-19 were sourced from the United States, Italy and Spain.

The CDR3 contains 15 residues. The germline V gene has CDR1 SGHAT and CDR2 FQNNGV. V was clipped by 5 bases and J by 9 bases, with 21 bases between them. The age range of participants was 18 to 89 years, with residence in under 30 US areas. Study processing details: By means of reference gene primer amplification, nucleated cell counts were estimated. This table comes from immunoSEQ multiplex PCR, and its TCRdb copy is limited to in-frame clones, with some not included. D and trimming come from the DNA, and the V and J calls and clone size come from that table. Among hundreds of thousands of clones listed, around 89% were seen once.

The chain has TRBV11-2 and TRBJ2-3, with D possibly being TRBD1 (6 bases). The sequence was obtained from a woman aged 25 to 39 who had recovered from COVID-19. The sequencing input was PBMCs or T cells enriched from blood (not recorded which). Here the CDR3 reads CASSLQLGTRGTQYF. As DNA, the CDR3 is TGTGCCAGCAGCCTCCAACTTGGGACGAGGGGGACGCAGTATTTT.